These 25 T cell receptor beta chains originate from one sample sequenced in a study of response to subunit inactivated influenza vaccine. One entry per CDR3 protein results from TCRdb running MiXCR on the RT-PCR reads. This sample has approximately 200,000 distinct CDR3 sequences, with under 15% found just once. The starting material was CD8+ T cells sorted from PBMCs, obtained more than 4 days after vaccination. These receptors all stem from a man aged 45 to 65 who received an inactivated influenza vaccine.

The chain carries TRBV7-8 and TRBJ2-7, with D maybe TRBD1 (6 bases). Germline CDR1 reads SGHVS; CDR2 reads FQNEAQ. This CDR3 region has 13 residues. V lost 5 bases and J lost 3, with 11 bases in between. Here the CDR3 DNA reads TGTGCCAGCAGCACCCAGGGGTTCTACGAGCAGTACTTC. It specifies CASSTQGFYEQYF.

J is TRBJ2-3 and V is TRBV7-6; a possible D gene is TRBD1 (5 bases). Trimming left V 0 bases short and J 2 bases short, with 12 bases between. CDR1 and CDR2 (germline): SGHVS, FNYEAQ. The CDR3 is 16 residues long. CDR3: CASSLASQAPTDTQYF. For the CDR3, the DNA is TGTGCCAGCAGCTTAGCATCACAGGCCCCCACAGATACGCAGTATTTT.

This clonotype was counted at least ten times. V usage is TRBV18 and J usage is TRBJ1-2, with a possible D match to TRBD1 (6 bases). Germline V lookup: CDR1 KGHSH, CDR2 LQKENI. The CDR3 has 15 amino acids. Trimming took 8 bases from V and 4 from J, leaving 20 bases between them. CDR3 bases: TGTGCCAGCCAACACCGGGACACCGCTTTCTATGGCTACACCTTC. It encodes CASQHRDTAFYGYTF.

This clonotype was seen many times. The chain has TRBV12-3 or TRBV12-4 and TRBJ1-5; 8 bases map to TRBD1. V shed 6 bases, J shed 6 bases, and the junction held 4 bases outside the gene matches. This CDR3 contains 13 residues. CDR3 DNA sequence: TGTGCCAGCAGCCTTGGACAGGGTCAGCCCCAGCATTTT. Its translation: CASSLGQGQPQHF.

This clonotype showed up just a few times. The rearrangement links TRBV7-6 to TRBJ2-7, with a tentative D call TRBD1 (6 bases). The CDR3 has 18 residues. Germline CDR1 SGHVS, CDR2 FNYEAQ. V dropped 0 bases and J dropped 2 bases, with 20 bases sitting between them. As DNA, the CDR3 is TGTGCCAGCAGCTTAGCGGTCCCCGCCAGGGGCCCCACCTACGAGCAGTACTTC. The encoded protein is CASSLAVPARGPTYEQYF. Supplemented by reference TRBV7-6 and TRBJ2-7, the full variable domain reads GAGVSQSPRYKVTKRGQDVALRCDPISGHVSLYWYRQALGQGPEFLTYFNYEAQQDKSGLPNDRFSAERPEGSISTLTIQRTEQRDSAMYRCASSLAVPARGPTYEQYFGPGTRLTVT.

This clonotype has more than one count but fewer than ten. The V gene is TRBV12-3 or TRBV12-4, the J gene TRBJ1-1; tentative D call: TRBD1 (6 bases). The CDR3 has 15 residues. The V gene lost 6 bases and the J gene lost 7 bases, with 21 bases spanning the gap. The CDR3 region is CASRNGQIAALEAFF. The CDR3 coding sequence is TGTGCCAGCAGGAATGGACAGATTGCAGCCCTTGAAGCTTTCTTT.

This clonotype was detected a few times. The V call is TRBV6-2 or TRBV6-3, the J call TRBJ1-2; tentatively, D is TRBD1 (6 bases). Germline V gives CDR1 MNHEY, CDR2 SVGEGT. The V and J ends lost 7 bases and 4 bases respectively, with 13 bases between them. The CDR3 is 13 amino acids. CDR3 loop: CASTPGQFYGYTF. The CDR3 bases are TGTGCCAGCACCCCCGGACAGTTCTATGGCTACACCTTC.

This chain links TRBV10-3 with TRBJ2-2; D unclear. The CDR3 is made up of 11 amino acids. Germline CDR1 is ENHRY and CDR2 is SYGVKD. Trimming removed 10 bases from V and 7 bases from J, with 10 bases in between. As DNA, the CDR3 is TGTGCCACACTTTATGGCGGGGAGCTGTTTTTT. Protein: CATLYGGELFF.

The chain joins TRBV29-1 to TRBJ2-7; 9 nucleotides line up with TRBD1. V dropped 6 bases and J dropped 0; count of bases not matched to a gene: 3. CDR1 and CDR2 (germline): SQVTM, ANQGSEA. CDR3 length: 13 amino acids. The CDR3, as DNA: TGCAGCGTGACAGGGGGGGTCTCCTACGAGCAGTACTTC. Protein product: CSVTGGVSYEQYF.

This clonotype was found a few times. The chain uses TRBV12-3 or TRBV12-4 and TRBJ2-1; 10 nucleotides align to TRBD1. After removal of 1 base from V and 8 bases from J, the junction contained 2 bases not matched to a gene. This CDR3 region has 14 residues. The CDR3, as DNA: TGTGCCAGCAGTTTAGAGACAGGGGGCGATGAGCAGTTCTTC. It specifies CASSLETGGDEQFF.

The sample holds many counts of this clonotype. The chain is built from TRBV7-3 and TRBJ2-3; D is uncertain. Per the germline V gene, CDR1 is SGHTA and CDR2 is FQGTGA. CDR3 length: 13 amino acids. V gave up 0 bases and J gave up 6 bases, with 7 bases separating them. Written as DNA, the CDR3 is TGTGCCAGCAGCTTAACGCGGTTGGATACGCAGTATTTT. It encodes CASSLTRLDTQYF.

This chain uses TRBV4-2 with TRBJ2-7; TRBD1 agrees at 11 bases. V dropped 2 bases and J dropped 4; count of bases not matched to a gene: 4. Germline assignment: CDR1 LGHNA and CDR2 YNFKEQ. This CDR3 has 15 residues. The CDR3 loop reads CASSQMGTGGYEQYF. CDR3 DNA: TGTGCCAGCAGCCAAATGGGGACAGGGGGGTACGAGCAGTACTTC.

J is TRBJ1-6 and V is TRBV11-1; 10 bases are a match to TRBD1. J gave up 2 bases and V 5 bases, and 9 bases lay outside the gene matches. Germline loops: CDR1 SGHAT, CDR2 FQDESV (reference sequence). There are 18 residues in the CDR3. CDR3 DNA sequence: TGTGCCAGCAGCCCCTGGGGACAGGGGAAACCCTATAATTCACCCCTCCACTTT. Amino acid sequence: CASSPWGQGKPYNSPLHF.

This chain joins TRBV12-3 or TRBV12-4 and TRBJ2-2; the D is unclear. CDR3 length: 15 residues. V lost 6 bases and J 2 bases, leaving 13 bases between the germline ends. DNA for the CDR3: TGTGCCAGCAGCGGCCTCCATCATAACACCGGGGAGCTGTTTTTT. As protein: CASSGLHHNTGELFF.

In its sample, this clonotype was seen a few times. CDR3 sequence: CASSYSPAGQYYGYTF. CDR3 bases: TGTGCCAGCAGTTACTCTCCGGCAGGGCAGTACTATGGCTACACCTTC. This chain connects TRBV6-2 or TRBV6-3 to TRBJ1-2, with a tentative D call TRBD1 (5 bases). This CDR3 region has 16 residues. Germline values: CDR1 MNHEY, CDR2 SVGEGT. V lost 0 bases and J lost 3, with 14 bases in between.

This clonotype was seen a few times. V gene TRBV5-6 combines with J gene TRBJ2-3; 9 positions match TRBD2. Germline trimming cut 0 bases from V and 7 bases from J; bases unmatched to any gene: 6. Germline-derived CDR1 and CDR2 are SGHDT and YYEEEE. The CDR3 has 15 amino acids. The chain's CDR3 is CASSLASGARHTQYF. The CDR3 DNA reads TGTGCCAGCAGCTTGGCTAGCGGGGCCCGGCATACGCAGTATTTT.

This clonotype was counted at least ten times. This chain joins TRBV11-2 and TRBJ2-2; D call uncertain. V lost 1 base, J lost 3 bases, and 6 bases lay in between. The germline V gene has CDR1 SGHAT and CDR2 FQNNGV. The CDR3 totals 14 residues. The DNA of the CDR3 is TGTGCCAGCAGCTTAGTCGGGTACACCGGGGAGCTGTTTTTT. Translation gives CASSLVGYTGELFF.

V and J are TRBV30 and TRBJ1-1; D may be TRBD1 (5 bases). The V gene lost 7 bases and the J gene lost 5 bases, with 14 bases spanning the gap. Germline CDR1 reads GTSNPN; CDR2 reads SVGIG (reference sequence). CDR3 length: 12 amino acids. In DNA, the CDR3 is TGTGCCTTCCTGGGCAGACAGACTGAAGCTTTCTTT. Residues: CAFLGRQTEAFF.

The CDR3 here is CAISDFLALNQPQHF. As DNA, the CDR3 is TGTGCCATCAGTGATTTTTTGGCCCTCAATCAGCCCCAGCATTTT. The chain carries TRBV10-3 and TRBJ1-5; D gene unclear. Trimming shortened V by 3 bases and J by 3 bases, and 12 bases separated the two germline ends. The CDR3 is 15 residues long. Germline loops: CDR1 ENHRY, CDR2 SYGVKD.

This clonotype was counted between two and nine times. This chain links TRBV15 with TRBJ2-3, with TRBD1 matching over 9 bases. V lost 0 bases, J lost 10 bases, and 14 bases stayed unmatched. CDR1 is LNHNV and CDR2 is YYDKDF in the germline V gene (reference sequence). The CDR3 consists of 17 residues. The CDR3 loop reads CATSRDLLSGTGYAQYF. Here the CDR3 DNA reads TGTGCCACCAGCAGAGATCTCCTGTCCGGGACAGGGTATGCGCAGTATTTT.

This clonotype has a handful of counts. The V call is TRBV5-1, the J call TRBJ2-5, with 7 bases matching TRBD1. V lost 4 bases, J lost 2 bases, and 8 bases stayed unmatched. The CDR3 runs 15 residues. Germline V CDR1 and CDR2: SGHRS, YFSETQ. The CDR3 coding sequence is TGCGCCAGCAGCCCCGGGACAGCGACACAAGAGACCCAGTACTTC. Its protein is CASSPGTATQETQYF.

This clonotype has ten or more counts. V usage is TRBV29-1 and J usage is TRBJ2-1; no clear D. This CDR3 has 12 residues. Looked up from germline, CDR1 is SQVTM and CDR2 is ANQGSEA. With 3 bases removed from V and 8 bases from J, the gap between germline ends came to 11 bases. The CDR3 DNA follows: TGCAGCGTTGAGTGGCCAGTCGATGAGCAGTTCTTC. Its translation: CSVEWPVDEQFF.

This clonotype came up a few times. The CDR3 protein is CASSVGHLPSTIYF. The CDR3 bases are TGTGCCAGCAGCGTAGGACATCTCCCCTCCACCATATATTTT. This rearrangement joins TRBV9 to TRBJ1-3; D ambiguous. Germline values: CDR1 SGDLS, CDR2 YYNGEE. The V end was cut by 0 bases, the J end by 9 bases, with 13 bases between. CDR3 length: 14 amino acids.

The CDR3 protein is CSVVPIEQYF. CDR3 nucleotides: TGCAGCGTTGTGCCCATCGAGCAGTACTTC. The J gene is TRBJ2-7, the V gene TRBV29-1; no clear D gene. The germline gives CDR1 SQVTM, CDR2 ANQGSEA. V lost 4 bases and J 6 bases, leaving 7 bases between the germline ends. This CDR3 is 10 amino acids long.

This clonotype was detected only a few times. The V call is TRBV6-5, the J call TRBJ2-1; TRBD1 aligns across 8 bases. Losses at the gene ends were 1 base for V and 4 bases for J; bases not matched to a gene: 3. CDR3 length: 15 amino acids. Per the germline V gene, CDR1 is MNHEY and CDR2 is SVGAGI. In DNA form, the CDR3 reads TGTGCCAGCAGTTACTGGACAGGGACATACAATGAGCAGTTCTTC. Translation: CASSYWTGTYNEQFF.